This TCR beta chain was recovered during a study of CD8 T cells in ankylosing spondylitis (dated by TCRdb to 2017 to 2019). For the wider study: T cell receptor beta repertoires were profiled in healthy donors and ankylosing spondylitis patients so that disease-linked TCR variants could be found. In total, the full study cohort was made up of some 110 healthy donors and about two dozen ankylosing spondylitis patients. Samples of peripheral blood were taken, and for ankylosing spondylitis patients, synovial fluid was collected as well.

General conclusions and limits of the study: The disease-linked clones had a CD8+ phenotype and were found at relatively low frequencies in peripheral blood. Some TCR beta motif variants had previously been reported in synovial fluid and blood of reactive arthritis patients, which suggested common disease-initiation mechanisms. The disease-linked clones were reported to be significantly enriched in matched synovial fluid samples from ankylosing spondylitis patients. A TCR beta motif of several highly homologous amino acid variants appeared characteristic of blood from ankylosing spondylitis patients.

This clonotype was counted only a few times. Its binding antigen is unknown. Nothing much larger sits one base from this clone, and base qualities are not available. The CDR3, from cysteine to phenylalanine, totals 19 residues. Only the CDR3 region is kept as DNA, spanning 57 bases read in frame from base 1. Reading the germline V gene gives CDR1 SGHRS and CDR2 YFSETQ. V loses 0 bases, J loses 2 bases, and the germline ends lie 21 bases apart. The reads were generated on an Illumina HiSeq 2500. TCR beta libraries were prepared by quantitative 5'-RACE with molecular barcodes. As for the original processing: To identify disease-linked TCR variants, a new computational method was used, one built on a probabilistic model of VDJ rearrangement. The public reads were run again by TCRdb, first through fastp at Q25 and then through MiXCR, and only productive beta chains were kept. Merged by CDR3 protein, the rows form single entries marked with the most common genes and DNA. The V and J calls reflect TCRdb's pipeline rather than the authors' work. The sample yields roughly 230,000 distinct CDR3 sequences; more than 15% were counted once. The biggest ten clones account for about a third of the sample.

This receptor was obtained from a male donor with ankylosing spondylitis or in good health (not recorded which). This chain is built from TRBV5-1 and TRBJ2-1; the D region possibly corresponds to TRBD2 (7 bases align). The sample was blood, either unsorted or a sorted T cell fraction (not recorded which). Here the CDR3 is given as CASSLVGPSGGGTYNEQFF. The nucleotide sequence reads TGCGCCAGCAGCTTGGTTGGGCCTAGCGGTGGGGGCACCTACAATGAGCAGTTCTTC.